This entry is about one T cell receptor beta chain. Antigen specificity is unknown. This specimen belongs to a study of cytomegalovirus exposure and HLA in healthy donors. Study-level points and caveats: The authors listed about 170 TCR beta chains as cytomegalovirus-associated. High specificity and sensitivity for cytomegalovirus status were reported for the classifier. It was confirmed in vitro that a few of the CMV-associated chains were specific for CMV antigens.

This CDR3 is 14 amino acids long. Germline V gene sequence: CDR1 SGHRS, CDR2 YFSETQ. Unmatched junction bases numbered 1, after V lost 1 base and J lost 1 base. While the first cohort had 700 or so subjects, the donors belonged to the separate validation cohort of more than 95 subjects. Profiled with immunoSEQ multiplex PCR; TCRdb holds only in-frame clones, not every one. Of under 200,000 clones in the sample, roughly nine tenths were seen once. The clonotype comes from a man aged 18 to 30 in good health and CMV-seropositive. Sample: PBMCs. This rearrangement joins TRBV5-1 to TRBJ1-1; the match to TRBD1 covers 7 bases. CDR3: CASSLNRGNTEAFF. The CDR3 nucleotides are TGCGCCAGCAGCTTGAACAGGGGGAACACTGAAGCTTTCTTT. The full variable domain, rest sourced from reference TRBV5-1 and TRBJ1-1, is KAGVTQTPRYLIKTRGQQVTLSCSPISGHRSVSWYQQTPGQGLQFLFEYFSETQRNKGNFPGRFSGRQFSNSRSEMNVSTLELGDSALYLCASSLNRGNTEAFFGQGTRLTVV.